This T cell receptor (beta chain) is from a study of shared clonotypes between healthy human individuals. Comments on this clone: Its specificity is not known.

Study conclusions and caveats: Sharing of clonotypes among donors was expected to vary with sequencing depth.

Memory CD4+ cells were the fraction left after CD45RA+ naive selection. When replicate PCRs were run on sorted subsets, they used 150 to 200 ng DNA, 28,000 or so T cell genomes. This table comes from immunoSEQ multiplex PCR, and its TCRdb copy is limited to in-frame clones, with some not included. This table has roughly 1 million clones, about four fifths appearing once. Material: memory CD4+ T cells from PBMCs. Described subset: CD45RA-negative fraction. The receptor's source is a man aged 18 to 30 in good health. Some clones in this sample may be carry-over from other donors' samples.

In DNA, the CDR3 is TGCGCCAGCGGACAGGCGACTCAAGAGACCCAGTACTTC. Encoded protein: CASGQATQETQYF. The chain joins TRBV5-1 to TRBJ2-5; 7 positions agree with TRBD1. CDR1 and CDR2 from the germline V gene are SGHRS and YFSETQ. The V and J ends lost 7 bases and 2 bases, in that order; junction bases with no gene match: 5. This CDR3 spans 13 amino acids.